This T cell receptor beta chain stems from a study of blood T cell repertoires in COVID-19. Study-level background: From the United States, Italy and Spain came samples of acute and convalescent COVID-19. Nucleic acid was either cDNA or gDNA, and it came from T cells, B-cell-depleted T cells, or PBMCs.

Original analysis: Reference gene primer amplification in the assay estimated nucleated cell counts. Produced via immunoSEQ multiplex PCR; TCRdb's table is partial and in-frame only. That table is the source of V, J and clone size, and D and trimming were worked out from the DNA. The data show 200,000 to 300,000 clones, about 80% seen once. The junction had 8 bases not matched to a gene; V was cut back by 3 bases and J by 3 bases. Germline lookup yields CDR1 SGHRS and CDR2 YFSETQ. The CDR3 has 15 amino acids. Sequenced: peripheral blood. This receptor was obtained from an elderly woman with acute or convalescent COVID-19. The gene calls are TRBV5-1 and TRBJ2-5; the match to TRBD2 covers 7 bases. This CDR3 is CASSSSWAGEETQYF. In DNA, the CDR3 is TGCGCCAGCAGCTCCTCCTGGGCGGGGGAAGAGACCCAGTACTTC.